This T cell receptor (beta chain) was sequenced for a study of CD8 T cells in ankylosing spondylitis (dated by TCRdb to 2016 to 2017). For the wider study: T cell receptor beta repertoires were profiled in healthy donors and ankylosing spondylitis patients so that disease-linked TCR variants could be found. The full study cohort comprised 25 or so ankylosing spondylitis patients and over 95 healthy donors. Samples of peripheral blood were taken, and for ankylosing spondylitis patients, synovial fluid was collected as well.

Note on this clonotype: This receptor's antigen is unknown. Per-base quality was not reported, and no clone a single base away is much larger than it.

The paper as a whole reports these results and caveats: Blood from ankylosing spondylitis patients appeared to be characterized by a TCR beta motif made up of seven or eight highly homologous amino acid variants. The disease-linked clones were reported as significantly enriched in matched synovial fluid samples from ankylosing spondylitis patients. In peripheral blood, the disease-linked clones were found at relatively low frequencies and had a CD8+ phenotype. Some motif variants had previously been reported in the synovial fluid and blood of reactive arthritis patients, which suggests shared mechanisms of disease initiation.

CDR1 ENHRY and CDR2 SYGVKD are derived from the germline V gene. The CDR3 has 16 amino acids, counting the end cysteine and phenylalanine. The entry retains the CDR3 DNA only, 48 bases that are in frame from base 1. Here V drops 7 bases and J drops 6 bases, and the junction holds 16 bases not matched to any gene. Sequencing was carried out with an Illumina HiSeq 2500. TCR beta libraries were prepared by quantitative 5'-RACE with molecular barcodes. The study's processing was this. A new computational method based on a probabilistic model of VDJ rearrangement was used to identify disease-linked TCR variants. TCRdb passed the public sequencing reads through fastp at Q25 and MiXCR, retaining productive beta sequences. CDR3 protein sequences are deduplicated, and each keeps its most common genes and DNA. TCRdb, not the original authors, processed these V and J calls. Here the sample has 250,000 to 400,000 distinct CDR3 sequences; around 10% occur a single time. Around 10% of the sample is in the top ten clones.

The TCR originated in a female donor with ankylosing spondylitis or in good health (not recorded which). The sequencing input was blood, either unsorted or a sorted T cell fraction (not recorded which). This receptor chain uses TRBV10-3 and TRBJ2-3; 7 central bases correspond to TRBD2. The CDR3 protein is CAITEAGRGVGDTQYF. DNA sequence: TGTGCCATCACAGAAGCGGGGAGGGGCGTAGGCGATACGCAGTATTTT.